The 23 T cell receptor beta chains below were found in one sample sequenced in a study of blood T cell repertoires in COVID-19 (dated by TCRdb to about 2020). The method was the immunoSEQ multiplex PCR assay. In TCRdb, the immuneACCESS table is reduced to in-frame sequences with V and J assigned. These tables do not hold every clone; where another copy was compared, an unresolved V gene accounts for under half, and the others remain unexplained. This sample is represented by approximately 60,000 clones; 85% to 90% of them were singletons. Of the sample, approximately 3% falls within the top ten clones. Material: peripheral blood. Receptor source: a man in his fifties with active COVID-19.

The rearrangement joins TRBV4-1 to TRBJ2-2; TRBD1 matches at 9 bases. J gave up 5 bases and V 3 bases, and 4 bases lay outside the gene matches. This CDR3 has 15 residues. From germline, CDR1 is MGHRA and CDR2 YSYEKL. CDR3 bases: TGCGCCAGCAGCCAGGCGACAGGGGGAACCGGGGAGCTGTTTTTT. Translation gives CASSQATGGTGELFF.

This chain uses TRBV15 with TRBJ2-3, with 8 bases lining up with TRBD1. In germline, CDR1 is LNHNV, CDR2 YYDKDF (reference sequence). The CDR3 loop spans 16 amino acids. V dropped 3 bases and J dropped 0; count of bases not matched to a gene: 5. In nucleotides, the CDR3 is TGTGCCACCAGCAGGGACAGGGTTTTGAGCACAGATACGCAGTATTTT. Translated, it gives CATSRDRVLSTDTQYF.

This clone was seen a single time. The chain joins TRBV18 to TRBJ1-5; D gene uncertain. The V gene lost 5 bases and the J gene lost 0 bases, with 5 bases spanning the gap. Germline CDR1 reads KGHSH; CDR2 reads LQKENI. The CDR3 is made up of 13 amino acids. The CDR3, as DNA: TGTGCCAGCTCAGACTATAGCAATCAGCCCCAGCATTTT. Its protein is CASSDYSNQPQHF.

The V and J genes are TRBV30 and TRBJ1-2; 9 bases align to TRBD1. This CDR3 is built from 15 residues. V trimming: 1 base; J trimming: 4 bases; junction bases outside the gene matches: 7. Germline assignment: CDR1 GTSNPN and CDR2 SVGIG (reference sequence). DNA for the CDR3: TGTGCCTGGAGTGGGGCGACAGGGGGACGCTATGGCTACACCTTC. Protein sequence: CAWSGATGGRYGYTF.

V and J are TRBV5-6 and TRBJ2-5; 8 bases match TRBD2. Trimming removed 4 bases from V and 1 base from J; junction bases left unmatched: 9. The germline V gene has CDR1 SGHDT and CDR2 YYEEEE. There are 16 residues in the CDR3. CDR3 in amino acids: CASSLSGSGAQETQYF. DNA for the CDR3: TGTGCCAGCAGCCTATCAGGTAGCGGGGCCCAAGAGACCCAGTACTTC.

V usage is TRBV4-2 and J usage is TRBJ2-1, with 13 bases aligning to TRBD2. Germline assignment: CDR1 LGHNA and CDR2 YNFKEQ. The CDR3 has 17 residues. V dropped 1 base and J dropped 8; count of bases not matched to a gene: 8. CDR3 sequence: CASSQAVSGTSGDEQFF. The CDR3 DNA reads as TGTGCCAGCAGCCAAGCCGTATCGGGGACTAGCGGGGATGAGCAGTTCTTC.

This sequence joins TRBV11-3 and TRBJ2-1, with 7 bases identical to TRBD2. V shed 0 bases, J shed 5 bases, and the junction held 4 bases outside the gene matches. From germline, CDR1 is SGHNT and CDR2 YENEEA. The CDR3 has 15 residues. CDR3 DNA: TGTGCCAGCAGCTTAGATCTAGGGACTAACAATGAGCAGTTCTTC. Translating it yields CASSLDLGTNNEQFF.

This sequence joins TRBV7-3 and TRBJ2-1; tentatively, D is TRBD2 (6 bases). This CDR3 region has 15 residues. Germline V CDR1 and CDR2: SGHTA, FQGTGA. Trimming cost V 5 bases and J 3 bases, with 14 bases left between them. The CDR3 DNA sequence: TGTGCCAGCAGCCCCCGCCGGGGAGGCTACAATGAGCAGTTCTTC. It translates to CASSPRRGGYNEQFF.

The chain employs TRBV29-1 and TRBJ1-6, with 7 bases matching TRBD1. Trimming at V came to 6 bases and at J to 8 bases, leaving 13 bases not matched to a gene. The CDR3 has 15 residues. CDR1 and CDR2 from the germline V gene are SQVTM and ANQGSEA. The CDR3, as DNA: TGCAGCGTGCGAACAGGGGCGGAGGGTGATTCACCCCTCCACTTT. Translation gives CSVRTGAEGDSPLHF. Combining the CDR3 with reference TRBV29-1 and TRBJ1-6 gives the whole variable domain SAVISQKPSRDICQRGTSLTIQCQVDSQVTMMFWYRQQPGQSLTLIATANQGSEATYESGFVIDKFPISRPNLTFSTLTVSNMSPEDSSIYLCSVRTGAEGDSPLHFGNGTRLTVT.

This clone was detected only once. V and J are TRBV5-1 and TRBJ2-7; 11 bases are shared with TRBD2. The V segment lost 4 bases and the J segment 4 bases; nucleotides outside the gene matches: 4. The V gene's germline CDR1 is SGHRS and CDR2 YFSETQ. CDR3 size: 14 residues. The CDR3 DNA is TGCGCCAGCAGCCTTAGCGGGGGGGCTTACGAGCAGTACTTC. Protein: CASSLSGGAYEQYF.

There are a few counts of this clone. This chain links TRBV13 with TRBJ1-3; no definite D call. The CDR3 is 14 residues long. V lost 0 bases to trimming and J lost 4 bases, with 7 bases between them. Germline V gene sequence: CDR1 PRHDT, CDR2 FYEKMQ (reference sequence). As DNA, the CDR3 is TGTGCCAGCAGCTTAGGTTCAGGAGGAAACACCATATATTTT. This translates into CASSLGSGGNTIYF.

This chain links TRBV7-3 with TRBJ2-5; unclear D gene. The CDR3 is 13 amino acids. Germline assignment: CDR1 SGHTA and CDR2 FQGTGA. The ends were cut back, 1 base at V and 4 bases at J, with 7 bases in the middle. CDR3: CASSLSLVETQYF. The CDR3 coding sequence is TGTGCCAGCAGCTTAAGCCTAGTAGAGACCCAGTACTTC.

The chain is built from TRBV5-6 and TRBJ2-5; no clear D gene. Trimming pared 1 base from V and 5 bases from J, leaving 6 bases between. The CDR3 extends over 12 amino acids. CDR1 and CDR2 (germline): SGHDT, YYEEEE. CDR3 bases: TGTGCCAGCAGCTTGACTGAGGAGACCCAGTACTTC. It specifies CASSLTEETQYF.

The rearrangement links TRBV5-1 to TRBJ2-1; 7 bases match TRBD1. The germline V gene has CDR1 SGHRS and CDR2 YFSETQ. The J segment lost 1 base and the V segment lost 2 bases, leaving 6 bases of the junction unmatched. CDR3 length: 16 residues. The CDR3, as DNA: TGCGCCAGCAGCTTTACCGGGACAGCATCCTACAATGAGCAGTTCTTC. Its protein is CASSFTGTASYNEQFF.

This chain joins TRBV11-2 and TRBJ2-1, with D perhaps matching TRBD2 (7 bases). The CDR3 length is 14 residues. Trimming left V 8 bases short and J 7 bases short, with 18 bases between. CDR1 is SGHAT, CDR2 FQNNGV, per germline. CDR3 DNA: TGTGCCAGCGGAATAGGGGGGGTCATGAATGAGCAGTTCTTC. This encodes CASGIGGVMNEQFF. The full variable domain, completed using reference TRBV11-2 and TRBJ2-1, is EAGVAQSPRYKIIEKRQSVAFWCNPISGHATLYWYQQILGQGPKLLIQFQNNGVVDDSQLPKDRFSAERLKGVDSTLKIQPAKLEDSAVYLCASGIGGVMNEQFFGPGTRLTVL.

The V gene is TRBV7-7, the J gene TRBJ2-1, with TRBD2 identical over 7 bases. V was clipped by 5 bases and J by 5 bases; unmatched bases: 3. Germline loops: CDR1 SSHAT, CDR2 FNYEAQ (reference sequence). The CDR3 sequence is 13 residues long. DNA of the CDR3: TGTGCCAGCAGCCGAGGGACTAACAATGAGCAGTTCTTC. It encodes CASSRGTNNEQFF.

This chain connects TRBV5-1 to TRBJ2-1; D gene uncertain. CDR1 and CDR2 from the germline V gene are SGHRS and YFSETQ. There are 14 residues in the CDR3. V dropped 3 bases and J dropped 5 bases, with 12 bases sitting between them. CDR3 nucleotides: TGCGCCAGCAGCTCACTCACTCCCGACAATGAGCAGTTCTTC. Encoded protein: CASSSLTPDNEQFF.

The chain combines TRBV5-6 with TRBJ2-7; unclear D gene. Deletions cut 0 bases from V and 2 bases from J, with 12 bases between. Per germline, CDR1 SGHDT and CDR2 YYEEEE. This CDR3 contains 15 residues. The CDR3 reads CASSLGSILAYEQYF. The CDR3 bases are TGTGCCAGCAGCTTGGGGTCTATCCTGGCCTACGAGCAGTACTTC.

The V call is TRBV4-1, the J call TRBJ1-2, with D possibly TRBD1 on 5 matching bases. V was pared by 0 bases and J by 5 bases, with 13 bases between. Germline lookup yields CDR1 MGHRA and CDR2 YSYEKL. The CDR3 loop spans 15 amino acids. CDR3 bases: TGCGCCAGCAGCCAAGAGCAGGGACTAGCTTATGGCTACACCTTC. Translated, it gives CASSQEQGLAYGYTF.

V and J are TRBV28 and TRBJ1-1, with D possibly TRBD1 on 5 matching bases. The V gene lost 5 bases and the J gene lost 6 bases, with 13 bases spanning the gap. Per the germline V gene, CDR1 is MDHEN and CDR2 is SYDVKM. The CDR3 sequence is 13 residues long. The DNA of the CDR3 is TGTGCCAGCAGTGCTTCGGGAGGGGCTGAAGCTTTCTTT. Amino acid sequence: CASSASGGAEAFF.

The V gene is TRBV5-3, the J gene TRBJ2-1; D may be TRBD2 (5 bases). TRBV5-3 has ORF status, its function being uncertain. The germline V and J ends were trimmed by 4 bases and 10 bases, with 15 bases remaining between them. The CDR3 totals 13 residues. The CDR3, as DNA: TGTGCCAGAAGCCCCGCGGGTTCCCCAGAGCAGTTCTTC. As protein: CARSPAGSPEQFF.

The chain employs TRBV7-7 and TRBJ2-1; 11 bases line up with TRBD2. This CDR3 has 15 amino acids. Germline V gene lookup returns CDR1 SSHAT and CDR2 FNYEAQ (reference sequence). The junction had 4 bases not matched to a gene; V was cut back by 3 bases and J by 6 bases. Here the CDR3 reads CASSFGTSGVNEQFF. The CDR3 bases are TGTGCCAGCAGCTTTGGGACTAGCGGAGTCAATGAGCAGTTCTTC.

This chain joins TRBV7-3 and TRBJ2-3; D may be TRBD1 (5 bases). Germline CDR1 is SGHTA and CDR2 is FQGTGA. Trimming removed 2 bases at V and 4 bases at J, with 7 bases between. The CDR3 runs to 13 residues. This CDR3 reads CASSLGASDTQYF. Here the CDR3 DNA reads TGTGCCAGCAGCTTAGGGGCCTCAGATACGCAGTATTTT.